Included here is one TCR beta chain sequence, with context. The sample comes from a study of blood T cell repertoires in COVID-19. Deletions cut 3 bases from V and 8 bases from J, with 17 bases between. The CDR3 spans 14 residues. Germline V gene data show CDR1 as SGHRS and CDR2 as YFSETQ. Sequencing was performed with immunoSEQ multiplex PCR; in TCRdb, only in-frame clones are kept and a portion is missing. The data show about 300,000 clones, with around 80% seen just once and 1.2% held by the top ten. The specimen was peripheral blood. The source is a woman aged 45-59 years with acute or convalescent COVID-19. This chain links TRBV5-1 with TRBJ1-2; a possible D gene is TRBD1 (6 bases). The CDR3 DNA follows: TGCGCCAGCAGCTATGGGGAACAGGGTGGCGGCTACACCTTC. Protein sequence: CASSYGEQGGGYTF. The whole variable domain, filled in from reference TRBV5-1 and TRBJ1-2, reads KAGVTQTPRYLIKTRGQQVTLSCSPISGHRSVSWYQQTPGQGLQFLFEYFSETQRNKGNFPGRFSGRQFSNSRSEMNVSTLELGDSALYLCASSYGEQGGGYTFGSGTRLTVV.